This TCR beta chain was profiled in a study of response to subunit inactivated influenza vaccine. TCRdb recomputed calls from the RT-PCR reads with MiXCR, one row per CDR3 protein. This table holds 550,000 to 800,000 distinct CDR3 sequences, 15% to 17% found once. Germline lookup yields CDR1 MDHEN and CDR2 SYDVKM. The CDR3 sequence is 12 residues long. On this clonotype: Its antigen is unknown. The junction differs from germline at one of its ends, possibly a read error.

The study's findings and limits: It was the authors' suggestion that each seasonal influenza vaccination recruits few new T cells.

The source material was PBMCs from blood, sampled 11 to 12 days after vaccination. The chain links TRBV28 to TRBJ2-3; D is possibly TRBD1 (6 bases). This TCR was recovered from a man aged 50 to 59 who received an inactivated influenza vaccine. The chain's CDR3 is CASSSGGPRGVF. In DNA, the CDR3 is TGTGCCAGCTCGTCTGGGGGCCCCCGCGGTGTTTTT. Full variable domain (missing parts from reference TRBV28 and TRBJ2-3): DVKVTQSSRYLVKRTGEKVFLECVQDMDHENMFWYRQDPGLGLRLIYFSYDVKMKEKGDIPEGYSVSREKKERFSLILESASTNQTSMYLCASSSGGPRGVFGPGTRLTVL.